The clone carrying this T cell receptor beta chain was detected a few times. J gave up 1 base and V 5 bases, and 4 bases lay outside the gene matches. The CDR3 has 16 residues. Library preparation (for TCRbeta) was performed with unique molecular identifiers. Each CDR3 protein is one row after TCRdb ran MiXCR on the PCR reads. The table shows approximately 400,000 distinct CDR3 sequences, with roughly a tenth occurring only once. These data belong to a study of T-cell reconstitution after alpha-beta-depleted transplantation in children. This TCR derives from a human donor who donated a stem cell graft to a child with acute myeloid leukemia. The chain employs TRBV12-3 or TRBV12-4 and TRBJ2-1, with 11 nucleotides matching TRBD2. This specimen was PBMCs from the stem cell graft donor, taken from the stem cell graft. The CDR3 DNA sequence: TGTGCCAGCAGTCGGGCTAGCGGGGGGTCCTACAATGAGCAGTTCTTC. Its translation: CASSRASGGSYNEQFF.